This section outlines one T cell receptor beta chain sequence together with its context. The target antigen is unknown. This entry comes from a study of CD8+ T cells in alopecia areata. General study points: Sequencing of scalp tissue also captures the resident alphabeta T cells of normal skin.

The V segment lost 1 base and the J segment 11 bases; nucleotides outside the gene matches: 4. The CDR3 is 12 amino acids. CDR1 and CDR2 (germline): SGHDN, FVKESK. Investigators isolated RNA and reverse transcribed it into cDNA to act as the sequencing template. This table comes from immunoSEQ multiplex PCR, and its TCRdb copy is limited to in-frame clones, with some not included. Here the sample spans 85,000 to 110,000 clones, approximately 58% being singletons. Sequencing was performed on CD4+ T cells sorted from blood. This sequence was found in a human donor in good health. The V call is TRBV14, the J call TRBJ2-5, with 7 nucleotides matching TRBD2. Here the CDR3 reads CASSQAGTNQYF. DNA for the CDR3: TGTGCCAGCAGCCAAGCCGGGACTAATCAGTACTTC.